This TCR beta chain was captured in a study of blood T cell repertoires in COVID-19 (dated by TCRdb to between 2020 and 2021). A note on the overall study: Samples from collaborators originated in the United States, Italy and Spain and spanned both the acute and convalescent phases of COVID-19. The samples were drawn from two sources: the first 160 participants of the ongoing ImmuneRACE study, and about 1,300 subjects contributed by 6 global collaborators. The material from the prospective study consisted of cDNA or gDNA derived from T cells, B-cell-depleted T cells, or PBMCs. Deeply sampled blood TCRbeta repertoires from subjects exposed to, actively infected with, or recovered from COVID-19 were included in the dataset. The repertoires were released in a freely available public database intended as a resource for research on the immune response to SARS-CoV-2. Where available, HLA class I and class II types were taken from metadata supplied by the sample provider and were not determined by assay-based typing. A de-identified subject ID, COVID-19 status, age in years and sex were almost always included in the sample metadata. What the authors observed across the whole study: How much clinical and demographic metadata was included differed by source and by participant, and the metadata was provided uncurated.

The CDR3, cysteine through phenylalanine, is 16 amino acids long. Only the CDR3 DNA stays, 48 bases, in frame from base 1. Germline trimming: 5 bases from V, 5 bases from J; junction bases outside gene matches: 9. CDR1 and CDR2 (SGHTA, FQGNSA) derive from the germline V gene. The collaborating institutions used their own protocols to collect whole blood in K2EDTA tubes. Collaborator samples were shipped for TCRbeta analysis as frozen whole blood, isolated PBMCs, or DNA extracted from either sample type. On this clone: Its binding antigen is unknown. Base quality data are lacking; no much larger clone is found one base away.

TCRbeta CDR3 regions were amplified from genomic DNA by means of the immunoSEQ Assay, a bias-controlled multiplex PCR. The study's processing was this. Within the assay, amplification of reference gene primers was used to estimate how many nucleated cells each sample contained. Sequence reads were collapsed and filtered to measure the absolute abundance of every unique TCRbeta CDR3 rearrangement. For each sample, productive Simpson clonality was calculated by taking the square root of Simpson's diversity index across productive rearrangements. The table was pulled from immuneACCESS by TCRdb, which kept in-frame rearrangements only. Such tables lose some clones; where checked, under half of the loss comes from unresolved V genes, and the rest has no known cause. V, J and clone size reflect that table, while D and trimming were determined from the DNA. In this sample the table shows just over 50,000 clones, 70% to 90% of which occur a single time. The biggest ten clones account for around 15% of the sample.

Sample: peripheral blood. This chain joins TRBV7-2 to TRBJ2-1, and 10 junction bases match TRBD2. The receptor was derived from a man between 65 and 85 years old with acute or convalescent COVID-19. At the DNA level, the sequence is TGTGCCAGCAGCCCTCGCCCTAGCGGGGGAAACAATGAGCAGTTCTTC. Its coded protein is CASSPRPSGGNNEQFF.